One sample yielded the 8 T cell receptor beta chains listed below, sequenced in a study of T cells in Graves' hyperthyroidism and ophthalmopathy. Template material for amplifying TCR beta CDR3 regions consisted of RNA transcripts. HTBI primers were used for first-round RT-PCR of the TCR CDR3. MiXCR, applied by TCRdb to the multiplex PCR reads, yields one record per CDR3 protein. Found here are 500,000 to 650,000 distinct CDR3 sequences, 46% of them singletons; the top ten hold 44%. The sample consisted of peripheral blood or thyroid tissue (not recorded which). These receptors originate from an adult woman with Graves' disease, either hyperthyroidism or ophthalmopathy (not recorded which).

This clonotype was observed at least ten times. This chain joins TRBV6-1 and TRBJ2-7, with D maybe TRBD1 (6 bases). Germline lookup yields CDR1 MNHNS and CDR2 SASEGT. The V gene lost 4 bases and the J gene lost 3 bases, with 10 bases spanning the gap. The CDR3 has 13 amino acids. The CDR3 reads CASSAGVVYEQYF. CDR3 DNA: TGTGCCAGCAGTGCAGGGGTAGTCTACGAGCAGTACTTC.

The CDR3 protein is CASGVREETQYF. The CDR3 bases are TGCGCCAGTGGGGTCCGCGAGGAGACCCAGTACTTC. V usage is TRBV10-2 and J usage is TRBJ2-5; D ambiguous. Trimming pared 9 bases from V and 5 bases from J, leaving 13 bases between. CDR1 WSHSY and CDR2 SAAADI come from the germline V gene. The CDR3 loop spans 12 amino acids.

The gene calls are TRBV14 and TRBJ1-2; D is possibly TRBD1 (5 bases). The CDR3 length is 13 residues. Trimming took off 1 base at V and 12 bases at J, with 15 bases between the two ends. Germline-derived CDR1 and CDR2 are SGHDN and FVKESK. In nucleotides, the CDR3 is TGTGCCAGCAGCCAAGTGCAGGGCTCTGGAAACACCTTC. It codes for CASSQVQGSGNTF.

Many counts were recorded for this clonotype. The rearrangement uses TRBV29-1 and TRBJ2-3, with 10 bases aligning to TRBD2. CDR3 length: 15 residues. V dropped 4 bases and J dropped 3; count of bases not matched to a gene: 7. In germline, CDR1 is SQVTM, CDR2 ANQGSEA. CDR3 amino acids: CSVVVSGRATDTQYF. The CDR3 nucleotides are TGCAGCGTTGTAGTCAGCGGGAGGGCGACAGATACGCAGTATTTT.

The chain couples TRBV5-1 to TRBJ1-1, with D possibly matching TRBD1 (5 bases). In germline, CDR1 is SGHRS, CDR2 YFSETQ. This CDR3 is built from 14 residues. With 4 bases removed from V and 1 base from J, the gap between germline ends came to 11 bases. Written as DNA, the CDR3 is TGCGCCAGCAGCCCACAGGTTGAGAACACTGAAGCTTTCTTT. Translating it yields CASSPQVENTEAFF.

The rearrangement links TRBV20-1 to TRBJ1-2; the D is unclear. V was clipped by 6 bases and J by 0 bases, with 14 bases between them. Germline V lookup: CDR1 DFQATT, CDR2 SNEGSKA (reference sequence). This CDR3 contains 14 residues. The CDR3 sequence is CSAQTGRTNYGYTF. The CDR3, as DNA: TGCAGTGCACAAACCGGACGGACTAACTATGGCTACACCTTC.

The chain links TRBV20-1 to TRBJ2-5; unclear D gene. CDR3 length: 12 residues. The V and J ends lost 6 bases and 1 base respectively, with 9 bases between them. Germline CDR1 is DFQATT and CDR2 is SNEGSKA (reference sequence). The CDR3: CSAAQVQETQYF. The CDR3 nucleotides read TGCAGTGCCGCCCAGGTCCAAGAGACCCAGTACTTC.

The table lists this clonotype with many counts. The rearrangement links TRBV6-5 to TRBJ1-5; D is unclear. The germline CDR1 and CDR2 sequences are MNHEY and SVGAGI. The CDR3 totals 13 residues. The V and J ends lost 4 bases and 3 bases respectively, with 7 bases between them. CDR3 coding DNA: TGTGCCAGCAGTTTCAACCTCAATCAGCCCCAGCATTTT. Translating gives CASSFNLNQPQHF.